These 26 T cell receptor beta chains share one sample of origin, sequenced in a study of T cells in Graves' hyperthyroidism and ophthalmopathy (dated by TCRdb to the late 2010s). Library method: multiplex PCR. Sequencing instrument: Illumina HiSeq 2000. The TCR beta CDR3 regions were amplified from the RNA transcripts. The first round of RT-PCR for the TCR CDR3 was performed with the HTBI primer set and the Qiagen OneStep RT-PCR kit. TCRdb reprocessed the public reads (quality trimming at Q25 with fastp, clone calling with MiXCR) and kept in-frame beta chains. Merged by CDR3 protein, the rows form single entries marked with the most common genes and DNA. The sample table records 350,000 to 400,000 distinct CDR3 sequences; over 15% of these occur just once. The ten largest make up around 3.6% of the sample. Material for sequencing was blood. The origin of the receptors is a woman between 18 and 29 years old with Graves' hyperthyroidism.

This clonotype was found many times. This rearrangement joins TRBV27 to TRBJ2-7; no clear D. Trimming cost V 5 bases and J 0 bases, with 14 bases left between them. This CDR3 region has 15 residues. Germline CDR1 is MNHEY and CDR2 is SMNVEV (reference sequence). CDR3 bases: TGTGCCAGCAGTCCCCTCGGCACAAACTCCTACGAGCAGTACTTC. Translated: CASSPLGTNSYEQYF.

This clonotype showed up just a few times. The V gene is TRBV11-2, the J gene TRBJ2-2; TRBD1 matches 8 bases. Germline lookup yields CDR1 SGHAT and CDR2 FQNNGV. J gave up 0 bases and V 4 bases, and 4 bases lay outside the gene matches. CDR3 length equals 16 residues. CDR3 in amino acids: CASSYLQGANTGELFF. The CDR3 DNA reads TGTGCCAGCAGCTATTTACAGGGGGCGAACACCGGGGAGCTGTTTTTT.

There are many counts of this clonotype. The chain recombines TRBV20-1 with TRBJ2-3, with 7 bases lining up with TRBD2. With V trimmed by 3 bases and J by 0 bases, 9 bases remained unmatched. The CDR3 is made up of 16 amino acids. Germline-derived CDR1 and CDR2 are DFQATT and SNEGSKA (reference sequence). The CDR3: CSARAASGPSTDTQYF. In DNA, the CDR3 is TGCAGTGCTAGGGCGGCTAGCGGTCCTAGCACAGATACGCAGTATTTT.

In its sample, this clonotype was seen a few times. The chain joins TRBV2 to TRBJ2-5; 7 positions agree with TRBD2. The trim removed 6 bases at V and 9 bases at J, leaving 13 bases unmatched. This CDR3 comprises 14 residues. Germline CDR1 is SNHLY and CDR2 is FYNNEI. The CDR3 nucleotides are TGTGCCAGCAGGGGGTTGGAGGGACTAAAGTCCCAGTACTTC. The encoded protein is CASRGLEGLKSQYF.

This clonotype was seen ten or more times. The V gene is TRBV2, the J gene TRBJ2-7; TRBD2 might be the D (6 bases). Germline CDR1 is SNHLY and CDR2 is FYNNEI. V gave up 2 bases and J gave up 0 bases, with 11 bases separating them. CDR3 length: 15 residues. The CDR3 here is CASSERGTNSYEQYF. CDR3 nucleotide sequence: TGTGCCAGCAGTGAACGGGGGACCAACTCCTACGAGCAGTACTTC.

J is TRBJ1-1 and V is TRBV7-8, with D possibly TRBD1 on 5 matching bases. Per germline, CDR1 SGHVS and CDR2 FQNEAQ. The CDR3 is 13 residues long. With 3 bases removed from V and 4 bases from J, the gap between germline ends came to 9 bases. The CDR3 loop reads CASSLGGVTEAFF. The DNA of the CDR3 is TGTGCCAGCAGCTTGGGGGGGGTCACTGAAGCTTTCTTT. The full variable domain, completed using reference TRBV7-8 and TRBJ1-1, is GAGVSQSPRYKVAKRGQDVALRCDPISGHVSLFWYQQALGQGPEFLTYFQNEAQLDKSGLPSDRFFAERPEGSVSTLKIQRTQQEDSAVYLCASSLGGVTEAFFGQGTRLTVV.

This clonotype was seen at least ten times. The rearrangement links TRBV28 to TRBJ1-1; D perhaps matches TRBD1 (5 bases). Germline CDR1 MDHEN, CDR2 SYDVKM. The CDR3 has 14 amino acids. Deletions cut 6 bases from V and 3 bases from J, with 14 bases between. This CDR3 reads CASRFIQEYTEAFF. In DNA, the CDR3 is TGTGCCAGCAGATTCATACAGGAATACACTGAAGCTTTCTTT.

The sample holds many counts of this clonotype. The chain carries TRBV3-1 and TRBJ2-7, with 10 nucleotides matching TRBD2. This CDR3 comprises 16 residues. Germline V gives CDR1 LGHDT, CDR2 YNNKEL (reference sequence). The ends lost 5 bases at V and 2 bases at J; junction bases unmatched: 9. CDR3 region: CASSYQLAGNTYEQYF. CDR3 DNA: TGTGCCAGCAGCTATCAACTAGCGGGGAACACCTACGAGCAGTACTTC.

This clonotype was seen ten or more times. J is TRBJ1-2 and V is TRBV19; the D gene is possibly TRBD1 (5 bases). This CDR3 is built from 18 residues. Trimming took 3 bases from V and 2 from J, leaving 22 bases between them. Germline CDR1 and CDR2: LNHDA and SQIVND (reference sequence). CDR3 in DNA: TGTGCCAGTAGTATCTCCTCCCAAAGTGGGACGGTCAACTATGGCTACACCTTC. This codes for CASSISSQSGTVNYGYTF.

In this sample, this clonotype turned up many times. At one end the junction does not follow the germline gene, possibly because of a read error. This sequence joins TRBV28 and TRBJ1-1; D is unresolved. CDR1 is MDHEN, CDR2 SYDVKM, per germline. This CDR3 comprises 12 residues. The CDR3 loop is CASRLLNTEAFF. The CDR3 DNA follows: TGTGCCAGCAGGTTATTGAACACTGAAGCTTTCTTT.

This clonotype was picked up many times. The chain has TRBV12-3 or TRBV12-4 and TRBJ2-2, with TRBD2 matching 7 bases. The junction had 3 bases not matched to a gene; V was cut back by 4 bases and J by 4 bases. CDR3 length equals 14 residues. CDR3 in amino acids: CASSWGTITGELFF. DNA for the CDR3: TGTGCCAGCAGTTGGGGGACTATCACCGGGGAGCTGTTTTTT.

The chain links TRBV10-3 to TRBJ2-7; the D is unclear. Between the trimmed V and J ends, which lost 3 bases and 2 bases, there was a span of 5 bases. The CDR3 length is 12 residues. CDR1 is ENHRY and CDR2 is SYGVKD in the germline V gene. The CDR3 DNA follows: TGTGCCATCAGTGAAATGACCTACGAGCAGTACTTC. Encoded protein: CAISEMTYEQYF.

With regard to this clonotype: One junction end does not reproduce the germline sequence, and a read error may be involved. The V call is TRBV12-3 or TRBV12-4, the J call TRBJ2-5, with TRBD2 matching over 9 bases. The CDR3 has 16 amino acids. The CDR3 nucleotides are TGTGCCAGCAGTCTGGGGCTAGCGGGGAGGCAAGAGTCCCAGTACTTC. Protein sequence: CASSLGLAGRQESQYF.

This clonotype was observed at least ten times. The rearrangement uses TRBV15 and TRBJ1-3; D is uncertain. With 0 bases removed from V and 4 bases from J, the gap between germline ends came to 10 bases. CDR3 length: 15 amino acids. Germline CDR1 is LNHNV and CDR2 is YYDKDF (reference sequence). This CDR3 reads CATSRDLTGGNTIYF. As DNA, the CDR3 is TGTGCCACCAGCAGAGATCTAACCGGAGGAAACACCATATATTTT.

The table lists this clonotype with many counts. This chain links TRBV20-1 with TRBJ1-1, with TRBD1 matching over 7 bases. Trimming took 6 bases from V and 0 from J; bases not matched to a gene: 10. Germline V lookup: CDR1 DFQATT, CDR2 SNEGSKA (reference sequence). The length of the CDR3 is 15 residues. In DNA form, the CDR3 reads TGCAGTGCCCCTTCAATACAGGGGATGAACACTGAAGCTTTCTTT. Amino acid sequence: CSAPSIQGMNTEAFF.

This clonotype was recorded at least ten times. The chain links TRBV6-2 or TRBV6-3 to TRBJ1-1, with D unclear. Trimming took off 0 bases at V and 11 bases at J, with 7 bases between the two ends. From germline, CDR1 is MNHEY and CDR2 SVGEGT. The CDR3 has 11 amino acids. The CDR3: CASSYSGGAFF. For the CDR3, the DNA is TGTGCCAGCAGTTACTCGGGAGGGGCTTTCTTT.

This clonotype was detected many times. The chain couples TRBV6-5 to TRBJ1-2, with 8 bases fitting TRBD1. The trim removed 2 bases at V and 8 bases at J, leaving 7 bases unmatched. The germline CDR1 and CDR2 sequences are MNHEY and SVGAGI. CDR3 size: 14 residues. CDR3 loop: CASSYPGQGGGYTF. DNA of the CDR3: TGTGCCAGCAGTTACCCCGGACAGGGCGGCGGCTACACCTTC.

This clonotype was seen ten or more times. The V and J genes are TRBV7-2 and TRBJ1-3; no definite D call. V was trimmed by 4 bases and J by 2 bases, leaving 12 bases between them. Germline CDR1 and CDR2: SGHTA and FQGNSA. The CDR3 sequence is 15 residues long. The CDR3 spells CASSSVRGPGNTIYF. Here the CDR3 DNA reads TGTGCCAGCAGCTCCGTCCGAGGCCCTGGAAACACCATATATTTT.

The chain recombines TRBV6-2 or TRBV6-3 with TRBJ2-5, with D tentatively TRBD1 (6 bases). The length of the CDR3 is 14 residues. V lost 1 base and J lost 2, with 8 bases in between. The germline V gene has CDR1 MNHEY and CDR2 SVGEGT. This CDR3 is CASSYFGTQETQYF. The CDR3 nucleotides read TGTGCCAGCAGTTACTTTGGGACACAAGAGACCCAGTACTTC.

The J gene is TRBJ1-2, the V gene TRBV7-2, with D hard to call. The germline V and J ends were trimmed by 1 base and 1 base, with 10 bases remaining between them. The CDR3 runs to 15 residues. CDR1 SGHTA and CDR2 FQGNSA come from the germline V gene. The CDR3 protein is CASSLGQVLNYGYTF. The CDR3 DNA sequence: TGTGCCAGCAGCTTAGGGCAGGTCCTTAACTATGGCTACACCTTC.

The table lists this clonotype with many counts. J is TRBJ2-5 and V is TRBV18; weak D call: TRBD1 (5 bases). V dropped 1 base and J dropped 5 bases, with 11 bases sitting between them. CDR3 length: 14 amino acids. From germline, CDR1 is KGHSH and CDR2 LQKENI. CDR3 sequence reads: CASSPQVGRETQYF. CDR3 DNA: TGTGCCAGCTCACCACAAGTGGGGCGCGAGACCCAGTACTTC.

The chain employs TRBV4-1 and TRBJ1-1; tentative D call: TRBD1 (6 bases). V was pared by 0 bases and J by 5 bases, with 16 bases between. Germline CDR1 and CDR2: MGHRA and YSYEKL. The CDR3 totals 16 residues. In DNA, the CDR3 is TGCGCCAGCAGCCAAGAGAGAAACAGGGTGAGAACTGAAGCTTTCTTT. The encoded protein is CASSQERNRVRTEAFF.

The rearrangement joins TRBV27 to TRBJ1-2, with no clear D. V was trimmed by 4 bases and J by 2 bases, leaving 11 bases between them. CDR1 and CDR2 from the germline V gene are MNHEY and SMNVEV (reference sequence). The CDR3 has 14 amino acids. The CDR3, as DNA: TGTGCCAGCAGTTCCGCCCCTGGGAACTATGGCTACACCTTC. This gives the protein CASSSAPGNYGYTF.

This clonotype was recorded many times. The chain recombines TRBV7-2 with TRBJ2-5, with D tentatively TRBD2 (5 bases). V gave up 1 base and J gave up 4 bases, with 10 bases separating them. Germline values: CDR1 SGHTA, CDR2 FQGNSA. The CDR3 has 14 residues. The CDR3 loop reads CASSLESSRETQYF. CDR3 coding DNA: TGTGCCAGCAGCTTAGAGTCTAGCCGAGAGACCCAGTACTTC.

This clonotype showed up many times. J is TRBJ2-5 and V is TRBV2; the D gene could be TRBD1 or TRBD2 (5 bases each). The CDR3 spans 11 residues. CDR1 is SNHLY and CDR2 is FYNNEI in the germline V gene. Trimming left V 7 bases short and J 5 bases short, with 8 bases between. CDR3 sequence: CASTGAETQYF. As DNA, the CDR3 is TGTGCCAGCACCGGGGCGGAGACCCAGTACTTC.

The CDR3 nucleotides read TGCGCCAGCAGCTTTCTGACCAGCCGGAACACTGAAGCTTTCTTT. It is translated as CASSFLTSRNTEAFF. The V and J genes are TRBV5-1 and TRBJ1-1; D gene uncertain. CDR1 SGHRS and CDR2 YFSETQ come from the germline V gene. V was shortened by 2 bases and J by 1 base, with 12 bases between the two germline ends. There are 15 residues in the CDR3.